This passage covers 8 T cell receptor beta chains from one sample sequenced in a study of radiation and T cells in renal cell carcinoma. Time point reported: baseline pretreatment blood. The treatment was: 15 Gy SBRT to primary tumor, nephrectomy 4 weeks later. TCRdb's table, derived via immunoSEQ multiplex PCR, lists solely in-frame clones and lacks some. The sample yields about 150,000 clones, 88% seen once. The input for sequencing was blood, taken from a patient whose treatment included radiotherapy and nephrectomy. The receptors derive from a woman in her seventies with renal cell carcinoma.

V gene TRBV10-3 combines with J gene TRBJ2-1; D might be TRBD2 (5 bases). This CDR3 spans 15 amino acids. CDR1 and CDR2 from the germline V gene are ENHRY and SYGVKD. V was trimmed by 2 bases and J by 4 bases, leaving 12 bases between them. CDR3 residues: CAISESGGGYNEQFF. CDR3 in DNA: TGTGCCATCAGTGAGAGCGGCGGTGGATACAATGAGCAGTTCTTC.

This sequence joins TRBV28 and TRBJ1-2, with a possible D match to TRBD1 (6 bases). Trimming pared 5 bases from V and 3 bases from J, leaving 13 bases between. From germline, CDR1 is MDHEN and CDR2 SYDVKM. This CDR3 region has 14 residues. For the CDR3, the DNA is TGTGCCAGCAGTCCCGGGACAACTTACTATGGCTACACCTTC. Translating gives CASSPGTTYYGYTF.

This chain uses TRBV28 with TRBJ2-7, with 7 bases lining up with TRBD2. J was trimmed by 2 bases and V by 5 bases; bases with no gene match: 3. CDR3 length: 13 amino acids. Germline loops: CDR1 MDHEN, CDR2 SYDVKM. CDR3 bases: TGTGCCAGCAGTGTACTAGCGCCCTACGAGCAGTACTTC. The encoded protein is CASSVLAPYEQYF.

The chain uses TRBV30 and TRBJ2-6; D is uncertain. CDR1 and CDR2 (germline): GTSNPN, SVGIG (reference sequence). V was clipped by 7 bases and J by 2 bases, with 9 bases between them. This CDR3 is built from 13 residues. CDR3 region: CASNLAGANVLTF. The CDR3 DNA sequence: TGTGCCTCAAACCTCGCTGGGGCCAACGTCCTGACTTTC.

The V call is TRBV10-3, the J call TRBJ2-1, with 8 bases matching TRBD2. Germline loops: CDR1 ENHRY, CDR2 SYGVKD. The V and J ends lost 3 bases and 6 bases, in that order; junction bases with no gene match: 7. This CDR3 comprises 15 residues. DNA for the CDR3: TGTGCCATCAGTGACCCCCGGACTAGCCCCAATGAGCAGTTCTTC. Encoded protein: CAISDPRTSPNEQFF.

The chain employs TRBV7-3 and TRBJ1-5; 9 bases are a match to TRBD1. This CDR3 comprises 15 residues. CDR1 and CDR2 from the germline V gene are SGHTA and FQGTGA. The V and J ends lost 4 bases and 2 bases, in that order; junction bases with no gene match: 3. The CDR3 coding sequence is TGTGCCAGCAGCTCACGGACAGGGGGCAATCAGCCCCAGCATTTT. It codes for CASSSRTGGNQPQHF.

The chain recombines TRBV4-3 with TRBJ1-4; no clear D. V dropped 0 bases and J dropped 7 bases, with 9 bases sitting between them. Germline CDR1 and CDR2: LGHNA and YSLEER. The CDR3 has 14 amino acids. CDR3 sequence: CASSQDIGREKLFF. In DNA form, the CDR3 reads TGCGCCAGCAGCCAAGATATAGGGCGTGAAAAACTGTTTTTT.

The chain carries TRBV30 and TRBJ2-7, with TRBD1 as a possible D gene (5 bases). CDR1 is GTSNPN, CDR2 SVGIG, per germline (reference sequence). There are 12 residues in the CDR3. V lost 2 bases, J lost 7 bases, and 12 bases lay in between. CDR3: CAWSTSGREQYF. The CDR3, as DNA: TGTGCCTGGAGTACATCAGGGCGAGAGCAGTACTTC. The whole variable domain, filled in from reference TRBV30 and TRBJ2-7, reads SQTIHQWPATLVQPVGSPLSLECTVEGTSNPNLYWYRQAAGRGLQLLFYSVGIGQISSEVPQNLSASRPQDRQFILSSKKLLLSDSGFYLCAWSTSGREQYFGPGTRLTVT.